This T cell receptor (beta chain) was found in a study of blood T cell repertoires in COVID-19. On the study more broadly: Acute and convalescent COVID-19 specimens originated in the United States, Italy and Spain.

Cohorts were based on clinical histories the participants reported. Resolution of symptoms, clearance, or two negative PCRs was present in recovered Cohort 3 donors. Germline V gene sequence: CDR1 SGHRS, CDR2 YFSETQ. This CDR3 comprises 16 residues. Trimming removed 2 bases from V and 5 bases from J; junction bases left unmatched: 11. TCRdb's table, derived via immunoSEQ multiplex PCR, lists solely in-frame clones and lacks some. Counted here are approximately 200,000 clones, around 84% occurring once; the ten biggest clones make up under 4%. This TCR was recovered from a woman in her thirties who had recovered from COVID-19. The sequencing sample was made of PBMCs or T cells enriched from blood (not recorded which). The rearrangement joins TRBV5-1 to TRBJ1-1, with TRBD1 matching 8 bases. The CDR3 sequence is CASSLSPGTGSTEAFF. DNA for the CDR3: TGCGCCAGCAGCTTAAGTCCCGGGACAGGATCGACTGAAGCTTTCTTT.